This T cell receptor (beta chain) was sequenced for a study of T cell responses to AZD1222 COVID-19 vaccine. The method was immunoSEQ multiplex PCR; TCRdb's version includes in-frame clones alone and lacks a portion of them. The sample records more than 100,000 clones, less than 90% being singletons. Of note for this clone: What it recognizes is unknown.

General study points: Increases in Spike-specific TCR breadth and depth were seen after two AZD1222 doses. Seropositive at baseline were only a handful of AZD1222 recipients. Most donors were white British, females outnumbered males, and clonal diversity was possibly underestimated.

J gave up 7 bases and V 5 bases, and 8 bases lay outside the gene matches. The CDR3 sequence is 13 residues long. Germline-derived CDR1 and CDR2 are SEHNR and FQNEAQ (reference sequence). The chain carries TRBV7-9 and TRBJ2-7; TRBD1 aligns across 7 bases. This TCR came from an adult in good health. This specimen was peripheral blood, taken on day 0 of AZD1222 vaccination. The CDR3 is CASSSLGGWEQYF. The CDR3 DNA sequence: TGTGCCAGCAGCAGCTTAGGGGGCTGGGAGCAGTACTTC.